Below are 8 T cell receptor beta chains sequenced from a single sample in a study of blood T cell repertoires in COVID-19. The method was immunoSEQ multiplex PCR; TCRdb's version includes in-frame clones alone and lacks a portion of them. The table lists 68,000 or so clones, roughly 87% of them singletons. Material for sequencing was peripheral blood. These receptors all come from a man aged 50 to 59 with active COVID-19.

The chain is built from TRBV6-5 and TRBJ1-5; 7 bases are shared with TRBD1. V was pared by 7 bases and J by 4 bases, with 7 bases of the junction left unmatched. Per the germline V gene, CDR1 is MNHEY and CDR2 is SVGAGI. CDR3 length: 14 amino acids. CDR3 bases: TGTGCCAGCAAACGGACAGGAGGTAATCAGCCCCAGCATTTT. It codes for CASKRTGGNQPQHF.

The chain recombines TRBV5-1 with TRBJ1-2, with 8 bases that match TRBD1. The CDR3 has 16 residues. Germline CDR1 is SGHRS and CDR2 is YFSETQ. The V segment lost 5 bases and the J segment 4 bases; nucleotides outside the gene matches: 13. Written as DNA, the CDR3 is TGCGCCAGCAGTTCGGACCCCCAGGGGGCGCTCTATGGCTACACCTTC. It specifies CASSSDPQGALYGYTF.

The chain joins TRBV7-3 to TRBJ2-7, with 7 bases matching TRBD2. From germline, CDR1 is SGHTA and CDR2 FQGTGA. V was clipped by 1 base and J by 13 bases; unmatched bases: 10. This CDR3 is 13 amino acids long. CDR3 nucleotide sequence: TGTGCCAGCAGCTTAAAATCCAGCGGGGTTCTCTACTTC. It is translated as CASSLKSSGVLYF.

The CDR3, as DNA: TGTGCCAGCAGTTTGGGGGGTCCTGAGCAGTTCTTC. Protein product: CASSLGGPEQFF. This sequence joins TRBV12-3 or TRBV12-4 and TRBJ2-1; D is perhaps TRBD2 (6 bases). The CDR3 extends over 12 amino acids. V was shortened by 3 bases and J by 9 bases, with 9 bases between the two germline ends.

This clone has a handful of counts. The gene calls are TRBV25-1 and TRBJ1-6, with 7 bases that match TRBD1. Per the germline V gene, CDR1 is MGHDK and CDR2 is SYGVNS. Trimming took 4 bases from V and 12 from J; bases not matched to a gene: 12. This CDR3 spans 15 amino acids. Here the CDR3 DNA reads TGTGCCAGCAGTGCCCTACAGGGGCCTACCGAACCCCTCCACTTT. Amino acids: CASSALQGPTEPLHF.

This clone was observed a handful of times. The chain employs TRBV9 and TRBJ2-5; TRBD1 is a possible D gene (6 bases). CDR1 and CDR2 (germline): SGDLS, YYNGEE. V was shortened by 5 bases and J by 2 bases, with 13 bases between the two germline ends. The CDR3 extends over 14 amino acids. The CDR3: CASSQGTQQETQYF. DNA of the CDR3: TGTGCCAGCAGTCAGGGGACCCAACAAGAGACCCAGTACTTC.

The chain employs TRBV5-4 and TRBJ2-7; TRBD1 matches 10 bases. The CDR3 contains 13 residues. Germline trimming cut 2 bases from V and 5 bases from J; bases unmatched to any gene: 1. Germline values: CDR1 SGHNT, CDR2 YYREEE (reference sequence). The CDR3 DNA is TGTGCCAGCAGCTTCGGGACAGGGGACGAGCAGTACTTC. It yields the protein CASSFGTGDEQYF.

In DNA, the CDR3 is TGTGCCAGCAGCTTGGGGATAGCGGGGGGCGCCTACGAGCAGTACTTC. It codes for CASSLGIAGGAYEQYF. The chain recombines TRBV5-6 with TRBJ2-7, with TRBD2 matching 10 bases. The CDR3 has 16 amino acids. After removal of 0 bases from V and 2 bases from J, the junction contained 5 bases not matched to a gene. The germline gives CDR1 SGHDT, CDR2 YYEEEE. Looking up the rest from reference TRBV5-6 and TRBJ2-7 gives the full variable domain: DAGVTQSPTHLIKTRGQQVTLRCSPKSGHDTVSWYQQALGQGPQFIFQYYEEEERQRGNFPDRFSGHQFPNYSSELNVNALLLGDSALYLCASSLGIAGGAYEQYFGPGTRLTVT.